The 26 T cell receptor beta chains given below trace back to one sample, sequenced in a study of vaccination effects on CD4 cells after COVID-19. The protocol was immunoSEQ multiplex PCR, while the TCRdb copy is restricted to in-frame clones and leaves out a portion. The table lists around 70,000 clones, around 77% of them singletons, with roughly 1.9% in the top ten. Around day 10 of culture, CD4+ T cells were separated out. Antigens of these TCRs are unknown. Sequences were derived from CD4+ T cells from PBMCs cultured without peptide, sampled before COVID-19 vaccination. Receptors originate from a human donor who received a COVID-19 vaccine.

The chain links TRBV6-2 or TRBV6-3 to TRBJ1-5; 7 positions match TRBD1. The junction had 1 base not matched to a gene; V was cut back by 2 bases and J by 0 bases. The germline V gene has CDR1 MNHEY and CDR2 SVGEGT. The CDR3 is 15 amino acids. The chain's CDR3 is CASSYRGLSNQPQHF. The DNA of the CDR3 is TGTGCCAGCAGTTACAGGGGGCTTAGCAATCAGCCCCAGCATTTT.

V is TRBV7-9 and J is TRBJ1-4, with a tentative D call TRBD1 (6 bases). From germline, CDR1 is SEHNR and CDR2 FQNEAQ (reference sequence). V shed 5 bases and J shed 6 bases, with 16 bases lying between them. This CDR3 has 15 residues. The CDR3 sequence is CASSIKTGSYEKLFF. CDR3 nucleotide sequence: TGTGCCAGCAGCATCAAGACAGGCAGTTATGAAAAACTGTTTTTT.

This clone was counted between two and nine times. The rearrangement links TRBV6-5 to TRBJ2-1; D may match TRBD1 or TRBD2 (5 bases each). This CDR3 spans 12 amino acids. CDR1 MNHEY and CDR2 SVGAGI come from the germline V gene. V lost 6 bases and J lost 4, with 7 bases in between. The CDR3 region has the DNA TGTGCCAGCAGGGGGGTTTACAATGAGCAGTTCTTC. Translated, it gives CASRGVYNEQFF.

This clone was detected once. This sequence joins TRBV24-1 and TRBJ2-1; 7 nucleotides match TRBD1. V shed 10 bases, J shed 0 bases, and the junction held 8 bases outside the gene matches. The germline V gene has CDR1 KGHDR and CDR2 SFDVKD. The CDR3 is made up of 15 amino acids. The CDR3 DNA reads TGTGCCACAGGGGGACAGACCCTCTCCTACAATGAGCAGTTCTTC. Translated: CATGGQTLSYNEQFF.

The chain employs TRBV7-9 and TRBJ2-1; D possibly corresponds to TRBD1 (5 bases). The CDR3 sequence is 13 residues long. Germline CDR1 SEHNR, CDR2 FQNEAQ (reference sequence). Trimming removed 5 bases from V and 5 bases from J, with 10 bases in between. The CDR3 here is CASSLTVDNEQFF. CDR3 DNA sequence: TGTGCCAGCAGCCTGACAGTTGACAATGAGCAGTTCTTC.

This chain links TRBV5-1 with TRBJ2-5; a possible D gene is TRBD2 (7 bases). Germline CDR1 SGHRS, CDR2 YFSETQ. V lost 6 bases, J lost 9 bases, and 18 bases lay in between. The CDR3 totals 13 residues. This chain's CDR3 is CASTSKGGGAQYF. The CDR3 nucleotides read TGCGCCAGCACATCGAAGGGGGGGGGCGCCCAGTACTTC.

V is TRBV19 and J is TRBJ2-1, with 13 nucleotides matching TRBD2. Per germline, CDR1 LNHDA and CDR2 SQIVND (reference sequence). J was trimmed by 6 bases and V by 5 bases; bases with no gene match: 13. The CDR3 runs 18 residues. The CDR3 sequence is CASSSSGPGLAGINEQFF. For the CDR3, the DNA is TGTGCCAGTAGTTCCAGCGGACCGGGACTAGCGGGGATCAATGAGCAGTTCTTC.

The chain uses TRBV4-2 and TRBJ2-3, with 16 bases fitting TRBD2. V was clipped by 1 base and J by 6 bases; unmatched bases: 7. Germline V gene sequence: CDR1 LGHNA, CDR2 YNFKEQ. This CDR3 has 18 amino acids. CDR3 sequence: CASSQAGTSGGAKDTQYF. CDR3 bases: TGTGCCAGCAGCCAAGCCGGGACTAGCGGGGGGGCTAAGGATACGCAGTATTTT.

J is TRBJ1-1 and V is TRBV12-3 or TRBV12-4; D may be TRBD1 (5 bases). Trimming took 6 bases from V and 4 from J, leaving 12 bases between them. This CDR3 comprises 13 residues. Written as DNA, the CDR3 is TGTGCCAGCAGACCTACAGGTGGCACTGAAGCTTTCTTT. Encoded protein: CASRPTGGTEAFF.

The CDR3 DNA reads as TGCGCCAGCAGCTTCCAGGGGGCTACAGATACGCAGTATTTT. This translates into CASSFQGATDTQYF. The rearrangement uses TRBV5-1 and TRBJ2-3, with 8 bases matching TRBD1. V lost 2 bases to trimming and J lost 3 bases; unmatched junction nucleotides: 2. Germline V CDR1 and CDR2: SGHRS, YFSETQ. The CDR3 has 14 amino acids.

This chain's CDR3 is CASSLDSLTGPGGANVLTF. The CDR3 nucleotides are TGTGCCAGCAGCTTAGATTCATTGACAGGCCCCGGAGGGGCCAACGTCCTGACTTTC. The V call is TRBV11-3, the J call TRBJ2-6, with D perhaps matching TRBD1 (6 bases). V lost 0 bases to trimming and J lost 4 bases, with 19 bases between them. The germline V gene encodes CDR1 SGHNT and CDR2 YENEEA. This CDR3 comprises 19 residues. The complete variable domain, with remaining parts taken from reference TRBV11-3 and TRBJ2-6, reads EAGVVQSPRYKIIEKKQPVAFWCNPISGHNTLYWYLQNLGQGPELLIRYENEEAVDDSQLPKDRFSAERLKGVDSTLKIQPAELGDSAVYLCASSLDSLTGPGGANVLTFGAGSRLTVL.

The sample holds a few counts of this clone. CDR3 protein: CASTKSVGVQETQYF. DNA of the CDR3: TGTGCCAGCACCAAAAGCGTAGGGGTACAAGAGACCCAGTACTTC. The chain has TRBV7-9 and TRBJ2-5; D possibly corresponds to TRBD1 (5 bases). Trimming shortened V by 7 bases and J by 2 bases, and 17 bases separated the two germline ends. Germline-derived CDR1 and CDR2 are SEHNR and FQNEAQ (reference sequence). The CDR3 is 15 amino acids.

The V and J genes are TRBV5-4 and TRBJ1-2; the match to TRBD1 covers 11 bases. V was clipped by 4 bases and J by 4 bases; unmatched bases: 6. Germline CDR1 reads SGHNT; CDR2 reads YYREEE (reference sequence). CDR3 size: 15 residues. The CDR3 region is CASSIRDRGSYGYTF. The CDR3, as DNA: TGTGCCAGCAGCATAAGGGACAGGGGGTCCTATGGCTACACCTTC.

This chain uses TRBV6-5 with TRBJ2-1, with D hard to call. The CDR3 covers 12 residues. From germline, CDR1 is MNHEY and CDR2 SVGAGI. V dropped 5 bases and J dropped 4 bases, with 6 bases sitting between them. CDR3 in DNA: TGTGCCAGCAGTAATGCGTACAATGAGCAGTTCTTC. Translation gives CASSNAYNEQFF.

V is TRBV4-2 and J is TRBJ1-5; 7 bases fit TRBD1. V lost 3 bases and J lost 6; bases outside the gene matches: 5. There are 14 residues in the CDR3. CDR1 is LGHNA and CDR2 is YNFKEQ in the germline V gene. CDR3 sequence: CASSHNTGAQPQHF. The DNA for the CDR3 is TGTGCCAGCAGCCATAATACAGGGGCTCAGCCCCAGCATTTT.

V usage is TRBV9 and J usage is TRBJ2-3, with a tentative D call TRBD2 (6 bases). Germline CDR1 SGDLS, CDR2 YYNGEE. The V end lost 5 bases, the J end lost 2 bases, and 15 bases lay between the germline ends. This CDR3 contains 15 residues. CDR3 nucleotides: TGTGCCAGCAGTAGGGACCCGGGGGTCACAGATACGCAGTATTTT. Protein sequence: CASSRDPGVTDTQYF.

The rearrangement joins TRBV11-1 to TRBJ2-5, with a tentative D call TRBD2 (5 bases). V lost 4 bases, J lost 4 bases, and 16 bases lay in between. This CDR3 spans 15 amino acids. Germline-derived CDR1 and CDR2 are SGHAT and FQDESV (reference sequence). The CDR3 nucleotides read TGTGCCAGCAGCTCGGACCCGGGGAAGGGAGAGACCCAGTACTTC. Its translation: CASSSDPGKGETQYF.

V is TRBV5-4 and J is TRBJ1-2; weak D call: TRBD1 (6 bases). CDR3 length equals 13 residues. Looked up from germline, CDR1 is SGHNT and CDR2 is YYREEE (reference sequence). Trimming pared 5 bases from V and 4 bases from J, leaving 12 bases between. CDR3 loop: CASRLQGSYGYTF. Written as DNA, the CDR3 is TGTGCCAGCAGACTACAGGGATCCTATGGCTACACCTTC.

The chain carries TRBV5-1 and TRBJ1-1, with 7 bases that match TRBD1. The CDR3 loop spans 14 amino acids. Per germline, CDR1 SGHRS and CDR2 YFSETQ. J was trimmed by 4 bases and V by 0 bases; bases with no gene match: 3. DNA for the CDR3: TGCGCCAGCAGCTTGGCAGGGACAGTCACTGAAGCTTTCTTT. Translated, it gives CASSLAGTVTEAFF.

V usage is TRBV19 and J usage is TRBJ1-1; D might be TRBD1 (5 bases). Between the trimmed V and J ends, which lost 7 bases and 6 bases, there was a span of 12 bases. The CDR3 length is 12 residues. The germline CDR1 and CDR2 sequences are LNHDA and SQIVND (reference sequence). The CDR3 DNA sequence: TGTGCCAGTAACCGGCAGGGAGCTGAAGCTTTCTTT. This gives the protein CASNRQGAEAFF.

This rearrangement joins TRBV10-3 to TRBJ2-4; weak D call: TRBD2 (7 bases). The CDR3 runs to 16 residues. V lost 3 bases and J lost 2, with 14 bases in between. CDR1 ENHRY and CDR2 SYGVKD come from the germline V gene. The chain's CDR3 is CAISDPSGQTKNIQYF. The CDR3 DNA sequence: TGTGCCATCAGTGATCCTAGCGGACAGACCAAAAACATTCAGTACTTC.

This clone was picked up one time. The chain joins TRBV24-1 to TRBJ2-1; 7 bases map to TRBD2. This CDR3 contains 15 residues. V shed 5 bases, J shed 8 bases, and the junction held 11 bases outside the gene matches. Per germline, CDR1 KGHDR and CDR2 SFDVKD. This CDR3 reads CATSVGRGRVDEQFF. CDR3 nucleotide sequence: TGTGCCACCAGTGTGGGGAGGGGCCGCGTGGATGAGCAGTTCTTC.

The chain couples TRBV7-2 to TRBJ1-3; D gene ambiguous. Trimming took off 7 bases at V and 4 bases at J, with 8 bases between the two ends. Germline-derived CDR1 and CDR2 are SGHTA and FQGNSA. The CDR3 runs 12 residues. The CDR3: CASTIRGNTIYF. CDR3 DNA sequence: TGTGCCAGCACCATACGGGGAAACACCATATATTTT.

The chain is built from TRBV9 and TRBJ1-2; possible D gene TRBD1, 6 bases. CDR1 and CDR2 (germline): SGDLS, YYNGEE. V was shortened by 0 bases and J by 0 bases, with 24 bases between the two germline ends. The CDR3 consists of 20 residues. CDR3 amino acids: CASSVVPTGTTRKTNYGYTF. Written as DNA, the CDR3 is TGTGCCAGCAGCGTAGTCCCAACAGGGACCACCAGGAAGACTAACTATGGCTACACCTTC.

This clone was observed a single time. The chain carries TRBV3-1 (or the pseudogene TRBV3-2) and TRBJ2-1; the D is unclear. CDR1 and CDR2 from the germline V gene are LGHDT and YNNKEL (reference sequence). Trimming removed 1 base from V and 1 base from J, with 8 bases in between. The CDR3 runs 15 residues. The CDR3 DNA sequence: TGTGCCAGCAGCCAAGTCAGAATGTCCTACAATGAGCAGTTCTTC. Its translation: CASSQVRMSYNEQFF.

The chain is built from TRBV6-5 and TRBJ1-2, with 8 positions matching TRBD1. Germline V gives CDR1 MNHEY, CDR2 SVGAGI. The CDR3 spans 13 residues. Unmatched junction bases numbered 10, after V lost 6 bases and J lost 10 bases. CDR3 in DNA: TGTGCCAGCAGACGCCCGGGACAGGATGCCTACACCTTC. It specifies CASRRPGQDAYTF.